The 20 T cell receptor beta chains listed next were all sequenced from one sample in a study of beta chain features in type 1 diabetes. The isolated RNA, all of it, was reverse transcribed, so expressed TCRB transcripts were what got sequenced. TCRdb's copy holds only in-frame clones and misses some; the assay was immunoSEQ multiplex PCR. The repertoire has a few hundred thousand clones, roughly 16% of them found once; the top ten carry roughly 0.017%. The sample consisted of naive CD4+ T cells from blood. Receptors were obtained from a woman under 30 in good health.

This clone was observed a handful of times. The chain couples TRBV5-4 to TRBJ2-7; TRBD1 agrees at 7 bases. The CDR3 covers 15 residues. V trimming: 3 bases; J trimming: 3 bases; junction bases outside the gene matches: 9. Germline CDR1 SGHNT, CDR2 YYREEE (reference sequence). The CDR3 loop is CASSYLTGSFYEQYF. The CDR3 nucleotides are TGTGCCAGCAGCTACCTGACAGGGTCCTTCTACGAGCAGTACTTC.

Remarks on this clone: The junction departs from the called germline gene at one end, perhaps through a read error. V is TRBV29-1 and J is TRBJ2-7; D possibly corresponds to TRBD2 (5 bases). Germline CDR1 SQVTM, CDR2 ANQGSEA. The length of the CDR3 is 12 residues. The CDR3 bases are TGCAGCGTTCAAGAGGGCCCCGAGGGGCAGTACTTC. It codes for CSVQEGPEGQYF.

About this clone: Other DNA sequences in this specimen translate into the identical CDR3. The CDR3 loop reads CASGSGYTF. Written as DNA, the CDR3 is TGTGCCAGCGGTAGTGGCTACACCTTC. The chain has TRBV28 and TRBJ1-2; D is undetermined. In germline, CDR1 is MDHEN, CDR2 SYDVKM. Trimming shortened V by 8 bases and J by 7 bases, and 5 bases separated the two germline ends. This CDR3 has 9 residues.

The V and J genes are TRBV9 and TRBJ1-1, with 7 bases identical to TRBD1. The germline V gene has CDR1 SGDLS and CDR2 YYNGEE. The CDR3 spans 14 residues. The junction had 5 bases not matched to a gene; V was cut back by 2 bases and J by 4 bases. The CDR3 sequence is CASSVTGAVTEAFF. CDR3 DNA sequence: TGTGCCAGCAGCGTTACAGGGGCGGTCACTGAAGCTTTCTTT.

This rearrangement joins TRBV30 to TRBJ1-1; D possibly corresponds to TRBD1 (5 bases). V dropped 2 bases and J dropped 1 base, with 14 bases sitting between them. The CDR3 extends over 15 amino acids. Germline lookup yields CDR1 GTSNPN and CDR2 SVGIG (reference sequence). The CDR3 loop reads CAWSLQVRANTEAFF. The CDR3 DNA reads TGTGCCTGGAGTTTACAGGTTAGGGCGAACACTGAAGCTTTCTTT.

The chain uses TRBV19 and TRBJ2-5; 8 bases map to TRBD1. CDR1 is LNHDA and CDR2 is SQIVND in the germline V gene (reference sequence). The CDR3 consists of 13 residues. V lost 6 bases to trimming and J lost 1 base; unmatched junction nucleotides: 1. The chain's CDR3 is CASRGQGQETQYF. The CDR3 coding sequence is TGTGCCAGTAGAGGACAGGGCCAAGAGACCCAGTACTTC.

This clone has more than one count but fewer than ten. The J gene is TRBJ2-7, the V gene TRBV28; TRBD2 agrees at 8 bases. The germline CDR1 and CDR2 sequences are MDHEN and SYDVKM. V trimming: 5 bases; J trimming: 0 bases; junction bases outside the gene matches: 6. The CDR3 runs 15 residues. The CDR3 DNA sequence: TGTGCCAGCAGTCCCACGGGGGGGGGCTCCTACGAGCAGTACTTC. This encodes CASSPTGGGSYEQYF.

This clone was seen only once. The chain recombines TRBV12-5 with TRBJ2-5, with 8 bases that match TRBD1. This CDR3 region has 19 residues. V lost 0 bases to trimming and J lost 4 bases; unmatched junction nucleotides: 16. Germline V gene lookup returns CDR1 LGHNT and CDR2 FRNRAP. The DNA of the CDR3 is TGTGCTAGTGGTTTGGTAGTTCTCGGTGGACAGGGCCGGGGAGAGACCCAGTACTTC. The encoded protein is CASGLVVLGGQGRGETQYF.

This clone appeared a few times. The chain employs TRBV2 and TRBJ2-1; D remains unclear. There are 12 residues in the CDR3. The germline V gene encodes CDR1 SNHLY and CDR2 FYNNEI. Trimming stripped 7 bases from V and 8 bases from J, with 12 bases between. The CDR3 DNA reads TGTGCCAGCAAAGAGATTAACCATGAGCAGTTCTTC. It translates to CASKEINHEQFF.

In its sample, this clone was seen a few times. The CDR3: CAWAVSYEQYF. The DNA of the CDR3 is TGTGCCTGGGCCGTTAGTTACGAGCAGTACTTC. J is TRBJ2-7 and V is TRBV30; D is uncertain. From germline, CDR1 is GTSNPN and CDR2 SVGIG (reference sequence). V lost 5 bases and J 4 bases, leaving 9 bases between the germline ends. This CDR3 region has 11 residues.

The genes are TRBV10-3 and TRBJ2-1, with D unresolved. The V gene lost 3 bases and the J gene lost 2 bases, with 14 bases spanning the gap. Germline values: CDR1 ENHRY, CDR2 SYGVKD. The CDR3 is 16 residues long. Here the CDR3 reads CAISEVVSSPYNEQFF. CDR3 DNA sequence: TGTGCCATCAGTGAAGTAGTTTCGTCCCCCTACAATGAGCAGTTCTTC.

This clone has only a few counts. The V gene is TRBV7-2, the J gene TRBJ1-1, with TRBD1 matching over 10 bases. After removal of 5 bases from V and 11 bases from J, the junction contained 11 bases not matched to a gene. Germline CDR1 reads SGHTA; CDR2 reads FQGNSA. The CDR3 covers 14 residues. CDR3 protein: CASSTPGQGIRAFF. CDR3 in DNA: TGTGCCAGCAGCACCCCGGGACAGGGGATCAGGGCTTTCTTT.

The rearrangement links TRBV18 to TRBJ2-7; maybe TRBD2 (5 bases). Germline V gene sequence: CDR1 KGHSH, CDR2 LQKENI. The CDR3 totals 14 residues. V lost 4 bases, J lost 3 bases, and 13 bases lay in between. CDR3 region: CASSLSGANYEQYF. The CDR3 DNA reads as TGTGCCAGCTCACTGAGCGGAGCGAACTACGAGCAGTACTTC.

This clone was detected only a few times. This chain joins TRBV29-1 and TRBJ1-2; no clear D. The V and J ends lost 7 bases and 4 bases respectively, with 13 bases between them. Germline V gene sequence: CDR1 SQVTM, CDR2 ANQGSEA. The CDR3 spans 12 residues. The CDR3 protein is CSGTQELYGYTF. The CDR3 DNA reads TGCAGCGGAACTCAGGAACTCTATGGCTACACCTTC. Variable domain in full (rest from reference TRBV29-1 and TRBJ1-2): SAVISQKPSRDICQRGTSLTIQCQVDSQVTMMFWYRQQPGQSLTLIATANQGSEATYESGFVIDKFPISRPNLTFSTLTVSNMSPEDSSIYLCSGTQELYGYTFGSGTRLTVV.

This CDR3 reads CASSQEVGTSPLRDEAFF. The CDR3 DNA sequence: TGCGCCAGCAGTCAAGAAGTCGGGACATCCCCTTTACGAGATGAAGCTTTCTTT. The chain couples TRBV23-1 to TRBJ1-1, with D perhaps matching TRBD1 (6 bases). TRBV23-1 is treated as an ORF (open reading frame) with a function not yet certain. V was trimmed by 2 bases and J by 7 bases, leaving 26 bases between them. This CDR3 has 18 amino acids.

This clone was recorded a few times. This chain connects TRBV5-1 to TRBJ2-1; D gene uncertain. The germline gives CDR1 SGHRS, CDR2 YFSETQ. V was clipped by 2 bases and J by 6 bases, with 15 bases between them. The CDR3 totals 15 residues. CDR3 region: CASSFTLSYGNEQFF. The DNA for the CDR3 is TGCGCCAGCAGCTTTACGTTATCTTACGGCAATGAGCAGTTCTTC. Complete variable domain (other parts from reference TRBV5-1 and TRBJ2-1): KAGVTQTPRYLIKTRGQQVTLSCSPISGHRSVSWYQQTPGQGLQFLFEYFSETQRNKGNFPGRFSGRQFSNSRSEMNVSTLELGDSALYLCASSFTLSYGNEQFFGPGTRLTVL.

The chain links TRBV18 to TRBJ1-1; 7 bases are shared with TRBD1. The CDR3 length is 15 residues. J was trimmed by 0 bases and V by 3 bases; bases with no gene match: 4. The germline V gene encodes CDR1 KGHSH and CDR2 LQKENI. The chain's CDR3 is CASSPSTGLNTEAFF. Here the CDR3 DNA reads TGTGCCAGCTCACCCTCGACAGGGCTGAACACTGAAGCTTTCTTT.

This clone appeared once. The CDR3 bases are TGTGCCAGCAGTGATCAGGGGGCGAGAGGAGAGACCCAGTACTTC. Translation gives CASSDQGARGETQYF. This sequence joins TRBV2 and TRBJ2-5, with 8 positions matching TRBD1. This CDR3 contains 15 residues. Germline-derived CDR1 and CDR2 are SNHLY and FYNNEI. The junction had 7 bases not matched to a gene; V was cut back by 3 bases and J by 4 bases.

The sample holds a few counts of this clone. At the DNA level, this CDR3 is encoded by other sequences in the same sample as well. The V call is TRBV28, the J call TRBJ2-1; 11 nucleotides line up with TRBD2. With V trimmed by 6 bases and J by 4 bases, 5 bases remained unmatched. This CDR3 comprises 15 residues. Looked up from germline, CDR1 is MDHEN and CDR2 is SYDVKM. The CDR3 loop is CASSQTSGSYNEQFF. The CDR3 DNA reads TGTGCCAGCAGCCAAACTAGCGGGAGTTACAATGAGCAGTTCTTC.

This chain uses TRBV6-6 with TRBJ2-3; tentatively, D is TRBD1 (5 bases). CDR3 length equals 15 residues. Germline CDR1 MNHNY, CDR2 SVGAGI (reference sequence). The V end lost 1 base, the J end lost 4 bases, and 12 bases lay between the germline ends. The CDR3 here is CASSYYSGASDTQYF. The CDR3 nucleotides read TGTGCCAGCAGTTACTATTCTGGGGCTTCAGATACGCAGTATTTT.